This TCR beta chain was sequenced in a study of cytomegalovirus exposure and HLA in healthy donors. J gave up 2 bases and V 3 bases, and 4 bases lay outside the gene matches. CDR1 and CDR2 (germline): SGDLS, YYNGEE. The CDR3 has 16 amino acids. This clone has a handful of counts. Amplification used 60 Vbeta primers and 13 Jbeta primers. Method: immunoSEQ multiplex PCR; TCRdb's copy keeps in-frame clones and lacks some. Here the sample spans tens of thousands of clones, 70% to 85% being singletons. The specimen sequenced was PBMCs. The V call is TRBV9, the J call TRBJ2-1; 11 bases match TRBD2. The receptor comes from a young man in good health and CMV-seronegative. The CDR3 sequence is CASSGGLAVTYNEQFF. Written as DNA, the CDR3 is TGTGCCAGCAGCGGGGGACTAGCGGTGACCTACAATGAGCAGTTCTTC. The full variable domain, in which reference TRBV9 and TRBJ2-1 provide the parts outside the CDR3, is DSGVTQTPKHLITATGQRVTLRCSPRSGDLSVYWYQQSLDQGLQFLIQYYNGEERAKGNILERFSAQQFPDLHSELNLSSLELGDSALYFCASSGGLAVTYNEQFFGPGTRLTVL.